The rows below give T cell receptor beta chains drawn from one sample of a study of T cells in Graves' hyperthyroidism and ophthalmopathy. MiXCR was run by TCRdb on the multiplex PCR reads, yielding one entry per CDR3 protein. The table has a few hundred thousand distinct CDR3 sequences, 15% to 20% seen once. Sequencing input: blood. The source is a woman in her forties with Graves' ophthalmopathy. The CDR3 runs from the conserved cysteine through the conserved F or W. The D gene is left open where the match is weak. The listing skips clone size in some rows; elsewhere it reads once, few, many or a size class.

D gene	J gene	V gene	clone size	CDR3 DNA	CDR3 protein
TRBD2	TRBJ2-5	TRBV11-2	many	TGCGCCAGCAGCTCTAGCGGTCAAGAGACCCAGTACTTC	CASSSSGQETQYF
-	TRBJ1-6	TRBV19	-	TGTGCCAGTAGTTTTGCTGGCCGCTATAATTCACCCCTCCACTTT	CASSFAGRYNSPLHF
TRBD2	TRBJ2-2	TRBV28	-	TGTGCCAGCAGTTTGGGTAGCGGGGGGAACACCGGGGAGCTGTTTTTT	CASSLGSGGNTGELFF
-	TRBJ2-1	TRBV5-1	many	TGCGCCAGCAGGACTGACGGGGGCTCCTACAATGAGCAGTTCTTC	CASRTDGGSYNEQFF
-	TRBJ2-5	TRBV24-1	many	TGTGCCACCACTTACTCGGAGACCCAGTACTTC	CATTYSETQYF
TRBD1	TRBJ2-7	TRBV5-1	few	TGCGCCAGCAGACCGTGGGGACAGGGAGCCTACGAGCAGTACTTC	CASRPWGQGAYEQYF
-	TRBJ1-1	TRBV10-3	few	TGTGCCGCAGGGACGGGGAACACTGAAGCTTTCTTT	CAAGTGNTEAFF
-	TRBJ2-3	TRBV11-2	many	TGTGCCAGCAGCTTTACGGGTTGGGTAACAGATACGCAGTATTTT	CASSFTGWVTDTQYF
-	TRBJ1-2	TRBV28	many	TGTGCCAGTGGGGATATGACGACCTATGGCTACACCTTC	CASGDMTTYGYTF
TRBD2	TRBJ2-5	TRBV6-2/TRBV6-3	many	TGTGCCAGCAGGAGACTAGCGGGGGAAGAGACCCAGTACTTC	CASRRLAGEETQYF
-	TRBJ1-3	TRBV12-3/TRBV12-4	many	TGTGCCAGCAGTTTAGCGCGATACTCTGGAAACACCATATATTTT	CASSLARYSGNTIYF
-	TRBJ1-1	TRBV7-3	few	TGTGCCAGCAGCTTAACCGGCCTCGTTAGGCAGGCGGCTTTCTTT	CASSLTGLVRQAAFF
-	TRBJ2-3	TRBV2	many	TGTGCCACCCAGAAGGACACCCGCACAGATACGCAGTATTTT	CATQKDTRTDTQYF
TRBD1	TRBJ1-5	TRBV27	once	TGTGCCAGCAGTCGTGAGACAGGGGAGCAGCCCCAGCATTTT	CASSRETGEQPQHF
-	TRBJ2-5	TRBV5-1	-	TGCGCCAGCAGTTTGGACTTGGAGACCCAGTACTTC	CASSLDLETQYF
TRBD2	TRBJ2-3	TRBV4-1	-	TGCGCCAGCAGCCACCACCACAGGGGACTAGCGGGAGCGAGGAGCACAGATACGCAGTATTTT	CASSHHHRGLAGARSTDTQYF
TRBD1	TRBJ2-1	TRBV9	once	TGTGCCAGCAGCGTAGTAGGACAGGGGCAACAAATCCAGCAGTTCTTC	CASSVVGQGQQIQQFF
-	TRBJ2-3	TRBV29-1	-	TGCAGCGTTGAAGATGCACTAAGGACCACAGATACGCAGTATTTT	CSVEDALRTTDTQYF
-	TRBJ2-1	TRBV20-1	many	TGCAGTGCTAGAAAGAAGCGGCGGTACAATGAGCAGTTCTTC	CSARKKRRYNEQFF
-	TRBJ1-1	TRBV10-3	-	TGTGCCATCAGTGAGTCGAGGACGGGGAACACTGAAGCTTTCTTT	CAISESRTGNTEAFF
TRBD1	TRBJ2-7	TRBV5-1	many	TGCGCCAGCAGCCTGGTGGGGACAGGGGCTAAGGAGCAGTACTTC	CASSLVGTGAKEQYF
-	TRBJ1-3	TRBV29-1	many	TGCAGCGCTATAGGAGAGGGGACTGGAAACACCATATATTTT	CSAIGEGTGNTIYF
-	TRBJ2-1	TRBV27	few	TGTGCCAGCAGTTTCGGTATGGGCAACAATGAGCAGTTCTTC	CASSFGMGNNEQFF
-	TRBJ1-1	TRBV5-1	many	TGCGCCAGCAGCTTGGTAGGCAGCTTGACTGAAGCTTTCTTT	CASSLVGSLTEAFF
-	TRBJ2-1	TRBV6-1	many	TGTGCCAGCAGTGAAGGGGGCGACTACTACAATGAGCAGTTCTTC	CASSEGGDYYNEQFF
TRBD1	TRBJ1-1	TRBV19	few	TGTGCCAGTAGGGGGACAGGGAGGTACACTGAAGCTTTCTTT	CASRGTGRYTEAFF
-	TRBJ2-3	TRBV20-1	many	TGCAGTGCTAGAGAGACATCACTAACCGGCGCGGATACGCAGTATTTT	CSARETSLTGADTQYF
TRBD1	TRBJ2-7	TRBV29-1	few	TGCAGCGTTGAATCGACAGGGGGCAGCGACGAGCAGTACTTC	CSVESTGGSDEQYF
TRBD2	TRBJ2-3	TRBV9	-	TGTGCCAGCAGCGTAGCTAGCGGGTGGGGCACAGATACGCAGTATTTT	CASSVASGWGTDTQYF
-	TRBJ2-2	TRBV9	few	TGTGCCAGCAGCGTAGTAGGTTCCGGGGAGCTGTTTTTT	CASSVVGSGELFF
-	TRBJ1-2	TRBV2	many	TGTGCCAGCAGTGACAGGGGCCTCTATGGCTACACCTTC	CASSDRGLYGYTF
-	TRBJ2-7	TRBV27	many	TGTGCCAGCAGTTTAACCGCACCGGTTGCCTACGAGCAGTACTTC	CASSLTAPVAYEQYF
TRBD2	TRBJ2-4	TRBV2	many	TGTGCCAGCAGTGAGGGGTCAGCGGGGCACATTCAGTACTTC	CASSEGSAGHIQYF
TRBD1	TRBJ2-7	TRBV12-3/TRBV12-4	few	TGTGCCAGCAGCCCACCTGACAGGGTGCACGAGCAGTACTTC	CASSPPDRVHEQYF
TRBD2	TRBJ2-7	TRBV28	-	TGTGCCAGCACCCCCTCGGGGGGGTCCTACGAGCAGTACTTC	CASTPSGGSYEQYF
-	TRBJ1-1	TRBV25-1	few	TGTGCCAGCAGTGAATGGAAGAGAGATGAAGCTTTCTTT	CASSEWKRDEAFF
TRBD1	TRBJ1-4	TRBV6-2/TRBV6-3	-	TGTGCCAGCAGTTACTGGACAGGGGTAAATGAAAAACTGTTTTTT	CASSYWTGVNEKLFF
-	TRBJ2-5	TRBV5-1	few	TGCGCCAGCAGCTTCGGCAGGACGGAAGAGACCCAGTACTTC	CASSFGRTEETQYF
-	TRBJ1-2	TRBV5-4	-	TGTGCCAGCAGCTACTTCATTACAGGGAGTGATGGCTACACCTTC	CASSYFITGSDGYTF
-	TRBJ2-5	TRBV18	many	TGTGCCAGCTCACCCCCGGGGACAAGGCCCGACCAAGAGACCCAGTACTTC	CASSPPGTRPDQETQYF
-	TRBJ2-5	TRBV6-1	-	TGTGCCAGCACCTCGACGAGGGAGACCCAGTACTTC	CASTSTRETQYF
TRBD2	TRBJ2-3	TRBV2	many	TGTGCCAGCAGTAAAACTAGCGGGAACACAGATACGCAGTATTTT	CASSKTSGNTDTQYF
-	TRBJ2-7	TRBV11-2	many	TGTGCCAGCAGCTTAGGGCAGGGGTACTACGAGCAGTACTTC	CASSLGQGYYEQYF
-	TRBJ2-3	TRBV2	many	TGTGCCAGCAAGGCAGGGGCGTCCATGAGGTCGGCAGATACGCAGTATTTT	CASKAGASMRSADTQYF
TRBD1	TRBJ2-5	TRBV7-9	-	TGTGCCAGCACTCAGAGGGGGCGAGGAGGAGAGACCCAGTACTTC	CASTQRGRGGETQYF
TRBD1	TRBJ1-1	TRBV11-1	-	TGCGCCGGCAGCCCCTCCGACAGGGCAAGCACTGAAGCTTTCTTT	CAGSPSDRASTEAFF
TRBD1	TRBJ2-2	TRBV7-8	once	TGTGCCAGCAGCCGCCCTATACAGGGGGTAGACACCGGGGAGCTGTTTTTT	CASSRPIQGVDTGELFF
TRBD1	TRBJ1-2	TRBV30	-	TGTGCCTGGATTAGGAGGACAGGGGGCTACTATGGCTACACCTTC	CAWIRRTGGYYGYTF
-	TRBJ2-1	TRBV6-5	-	TGTGCCAGCAGTTACTCGATGGCAGGGGCCCCCTATGAGCAGTTCTTC	CASSYSMAGAPYEQFF
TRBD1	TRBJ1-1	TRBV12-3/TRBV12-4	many	TGTGCCAGCAGTTTCGACAGGGGACGCACTGAAGCTTTCTTT	CASSFDRGRTEAFF
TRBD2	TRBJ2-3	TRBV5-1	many	TGCGCCAGCAGCCCCGGACTAGCGGGAGGGCGGGCAGATACGCAGTATTTT	CASSPGLAGGRADTQYF
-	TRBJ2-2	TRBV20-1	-	TGCAGTGCTAGAGAGGGGACCGCCCCTGGGGAGCTGTTTTTT	CSAREGTAPGELFF
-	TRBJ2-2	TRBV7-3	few	TGTGCCAGCAGCCCGAGGAGGGGGGACACCGGGGAGCTGTTTTTT	CASSPRRGDTGELFF
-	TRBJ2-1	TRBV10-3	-	TGTGCCATCAGTGAGGGGGATGAGCAGTTCTTC	CAISEGDEQFF
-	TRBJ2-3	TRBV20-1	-	TGCAGTGCTAGATTTCCGGAAGTAGATACGCAGTGTTTT	CSARFPEVDTQCF
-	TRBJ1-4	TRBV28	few	TGTGCCAGCACCCCACCCAATATGGGTGAAAAACTGTTTTTT	CASTPPNMGEKLFF
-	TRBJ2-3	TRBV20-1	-	TGCAGTGCTACCGTAGGTGGGGGTACAGATACGCAGTATTTT	CSATVGGGTDTQYF
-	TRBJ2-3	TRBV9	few	TGTGCCAGCAGCGTAGAGGAGAGGGGACGGGATACGCAGTATTTT	CASSVEERGRDTQYF